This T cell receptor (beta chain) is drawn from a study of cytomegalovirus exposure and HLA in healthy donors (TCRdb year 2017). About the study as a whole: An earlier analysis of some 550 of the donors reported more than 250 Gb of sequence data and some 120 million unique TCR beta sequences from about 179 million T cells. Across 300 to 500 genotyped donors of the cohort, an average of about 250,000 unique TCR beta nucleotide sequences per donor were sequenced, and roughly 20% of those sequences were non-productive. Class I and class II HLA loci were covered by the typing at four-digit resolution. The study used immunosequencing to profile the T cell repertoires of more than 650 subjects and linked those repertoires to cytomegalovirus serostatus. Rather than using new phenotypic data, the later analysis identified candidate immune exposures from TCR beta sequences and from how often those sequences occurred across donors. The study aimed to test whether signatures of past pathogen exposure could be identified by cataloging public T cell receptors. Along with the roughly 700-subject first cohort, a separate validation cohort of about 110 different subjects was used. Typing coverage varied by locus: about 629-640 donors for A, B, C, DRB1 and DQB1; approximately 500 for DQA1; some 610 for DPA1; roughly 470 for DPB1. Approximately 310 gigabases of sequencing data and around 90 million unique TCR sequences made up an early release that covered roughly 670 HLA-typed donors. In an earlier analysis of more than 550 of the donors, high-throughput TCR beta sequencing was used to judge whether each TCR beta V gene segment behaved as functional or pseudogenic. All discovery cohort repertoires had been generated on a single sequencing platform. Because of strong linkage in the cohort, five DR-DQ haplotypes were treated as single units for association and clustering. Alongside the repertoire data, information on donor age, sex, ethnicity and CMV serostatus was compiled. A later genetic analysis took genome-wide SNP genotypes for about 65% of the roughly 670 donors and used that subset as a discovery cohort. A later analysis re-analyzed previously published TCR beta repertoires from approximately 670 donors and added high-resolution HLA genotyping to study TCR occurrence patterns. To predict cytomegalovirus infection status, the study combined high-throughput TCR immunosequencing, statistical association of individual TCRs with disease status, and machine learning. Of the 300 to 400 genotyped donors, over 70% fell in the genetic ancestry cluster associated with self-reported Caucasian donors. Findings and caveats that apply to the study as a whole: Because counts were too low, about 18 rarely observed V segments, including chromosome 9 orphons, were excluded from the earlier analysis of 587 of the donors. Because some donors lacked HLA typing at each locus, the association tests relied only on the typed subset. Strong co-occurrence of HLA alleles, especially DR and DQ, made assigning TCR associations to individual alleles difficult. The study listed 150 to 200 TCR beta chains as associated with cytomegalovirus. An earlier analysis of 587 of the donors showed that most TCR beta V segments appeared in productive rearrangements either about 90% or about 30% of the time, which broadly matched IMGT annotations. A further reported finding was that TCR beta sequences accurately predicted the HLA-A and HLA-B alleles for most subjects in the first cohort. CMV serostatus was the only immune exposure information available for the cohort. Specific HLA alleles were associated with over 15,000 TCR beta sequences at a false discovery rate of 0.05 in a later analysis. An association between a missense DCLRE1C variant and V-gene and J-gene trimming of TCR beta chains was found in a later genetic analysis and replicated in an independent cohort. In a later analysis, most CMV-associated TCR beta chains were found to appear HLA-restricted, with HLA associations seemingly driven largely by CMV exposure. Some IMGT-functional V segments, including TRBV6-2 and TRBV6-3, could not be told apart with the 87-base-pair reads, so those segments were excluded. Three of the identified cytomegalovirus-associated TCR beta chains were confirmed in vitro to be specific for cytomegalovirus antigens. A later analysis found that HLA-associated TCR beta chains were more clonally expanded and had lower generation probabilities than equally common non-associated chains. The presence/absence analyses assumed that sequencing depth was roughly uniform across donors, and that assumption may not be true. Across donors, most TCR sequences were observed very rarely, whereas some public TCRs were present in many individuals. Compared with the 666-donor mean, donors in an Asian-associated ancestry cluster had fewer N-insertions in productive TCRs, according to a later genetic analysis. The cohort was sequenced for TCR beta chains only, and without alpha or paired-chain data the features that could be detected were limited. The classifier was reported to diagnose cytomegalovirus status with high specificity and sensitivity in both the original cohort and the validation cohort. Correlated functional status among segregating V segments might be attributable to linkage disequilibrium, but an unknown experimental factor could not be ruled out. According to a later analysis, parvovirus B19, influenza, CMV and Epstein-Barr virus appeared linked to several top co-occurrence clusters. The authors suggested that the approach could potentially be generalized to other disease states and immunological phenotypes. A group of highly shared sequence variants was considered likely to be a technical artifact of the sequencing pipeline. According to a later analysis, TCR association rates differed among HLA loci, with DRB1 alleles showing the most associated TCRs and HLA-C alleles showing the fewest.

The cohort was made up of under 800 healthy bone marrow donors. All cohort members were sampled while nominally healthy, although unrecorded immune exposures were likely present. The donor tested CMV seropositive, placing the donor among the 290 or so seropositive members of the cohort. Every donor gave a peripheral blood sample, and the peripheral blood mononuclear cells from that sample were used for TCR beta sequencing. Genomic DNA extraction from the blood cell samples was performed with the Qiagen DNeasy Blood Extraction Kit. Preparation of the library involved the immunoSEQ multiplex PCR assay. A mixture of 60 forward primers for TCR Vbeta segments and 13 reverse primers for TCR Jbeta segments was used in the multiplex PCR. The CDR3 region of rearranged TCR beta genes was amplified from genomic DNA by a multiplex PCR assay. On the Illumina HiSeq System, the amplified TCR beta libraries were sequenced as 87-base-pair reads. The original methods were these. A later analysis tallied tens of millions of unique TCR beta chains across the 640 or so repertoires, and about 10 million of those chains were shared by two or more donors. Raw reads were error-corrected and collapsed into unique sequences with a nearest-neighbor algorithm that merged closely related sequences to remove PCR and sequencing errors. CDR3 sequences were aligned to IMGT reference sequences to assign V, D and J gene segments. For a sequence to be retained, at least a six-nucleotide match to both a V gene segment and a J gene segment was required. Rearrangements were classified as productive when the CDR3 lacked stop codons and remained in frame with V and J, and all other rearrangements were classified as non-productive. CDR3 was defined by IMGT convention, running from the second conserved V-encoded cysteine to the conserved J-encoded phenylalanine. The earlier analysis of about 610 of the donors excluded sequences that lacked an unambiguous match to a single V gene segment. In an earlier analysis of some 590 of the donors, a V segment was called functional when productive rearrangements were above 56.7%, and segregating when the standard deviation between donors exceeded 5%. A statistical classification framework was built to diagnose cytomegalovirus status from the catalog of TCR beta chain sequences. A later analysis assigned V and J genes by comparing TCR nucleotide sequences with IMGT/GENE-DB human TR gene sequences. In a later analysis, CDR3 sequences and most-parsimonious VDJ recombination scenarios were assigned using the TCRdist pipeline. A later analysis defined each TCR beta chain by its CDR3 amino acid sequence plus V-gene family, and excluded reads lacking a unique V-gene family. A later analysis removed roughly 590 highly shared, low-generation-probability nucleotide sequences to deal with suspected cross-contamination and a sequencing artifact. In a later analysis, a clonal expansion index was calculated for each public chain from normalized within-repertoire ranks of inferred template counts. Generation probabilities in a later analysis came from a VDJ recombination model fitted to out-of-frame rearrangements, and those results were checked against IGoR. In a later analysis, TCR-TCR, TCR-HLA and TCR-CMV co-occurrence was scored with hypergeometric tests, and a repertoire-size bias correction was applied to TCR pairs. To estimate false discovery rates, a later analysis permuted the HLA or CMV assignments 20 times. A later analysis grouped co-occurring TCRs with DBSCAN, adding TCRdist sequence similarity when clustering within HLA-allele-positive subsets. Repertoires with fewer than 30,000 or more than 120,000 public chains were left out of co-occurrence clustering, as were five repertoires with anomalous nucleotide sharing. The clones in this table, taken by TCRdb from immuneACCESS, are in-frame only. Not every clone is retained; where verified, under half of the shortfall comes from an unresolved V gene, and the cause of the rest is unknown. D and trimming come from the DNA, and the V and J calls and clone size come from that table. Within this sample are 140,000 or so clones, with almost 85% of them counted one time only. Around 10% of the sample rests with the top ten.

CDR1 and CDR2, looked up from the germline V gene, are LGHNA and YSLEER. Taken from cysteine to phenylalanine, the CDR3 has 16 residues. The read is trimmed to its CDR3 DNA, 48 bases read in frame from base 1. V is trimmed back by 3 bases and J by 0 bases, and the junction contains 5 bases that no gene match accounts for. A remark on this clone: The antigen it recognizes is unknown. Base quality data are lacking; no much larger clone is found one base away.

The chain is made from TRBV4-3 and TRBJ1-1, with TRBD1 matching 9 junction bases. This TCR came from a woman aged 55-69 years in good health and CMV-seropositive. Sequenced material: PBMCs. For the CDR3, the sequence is CASSQGQGTMNTEAFF. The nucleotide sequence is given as TGCGCCAGCAGCCAGGGACAGGGTACCATGAACACTGAAGCTTTCTTT.